This T cell receptor (beta chain) derives from a study of human versus mouse CDR3 diversity and MHC coevolution. Study-wide findings and caveats: Compared with mice, human CDR3s carried more deletions and insertions on average.

Assay used: immunoSEQ multiplex PCR; TCRdb lists only in-frame clones, some missing. The sample lists 55,000 to 65,000 clones, 94% occurring once. In germline, CDR1 is SGHAT, CDR2 FQNNGV. The CDR3 extends over 17 amino acids. V was pared by 5 bases and J by 4 bases, with 11 bases of the junction left unmatched. Naive CD4 T cells were sorted as CD45RO-negative, CD62L-positive. Regarding this clone: Its antigen is not identified.

The gene calls are TRBV11-2 and TRBJ1-6; 7 bases align to TRBD1. The sequence was collected from a person in their sixties or seventies in good health. Sequences were obtained from naive CD4+ T cells from blood. Sample subset: CD45RO-negative CD62L-positive naive CD4 T cells. The CDR3 sequence is CASSPSSGTAYNSPLHF. CDR3 nucleotides: TGTGCCAGCAGCCCATCCTCCGGGACAGCTTATAATTCACCCCTCCACTTT.